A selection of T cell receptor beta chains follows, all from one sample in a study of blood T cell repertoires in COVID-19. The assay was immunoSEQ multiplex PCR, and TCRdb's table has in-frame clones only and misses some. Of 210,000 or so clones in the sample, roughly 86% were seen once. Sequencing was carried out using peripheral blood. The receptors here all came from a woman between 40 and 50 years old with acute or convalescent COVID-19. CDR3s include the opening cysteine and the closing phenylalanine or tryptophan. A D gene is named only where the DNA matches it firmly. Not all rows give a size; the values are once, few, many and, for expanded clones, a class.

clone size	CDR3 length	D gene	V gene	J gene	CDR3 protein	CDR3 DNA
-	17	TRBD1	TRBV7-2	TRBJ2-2	CASSLDVLRGRPGELFF	TGTGCCAGCAGCTTAGATGTCTTAAGGGGGCGGCCCGGGGAGCTGTTTTTT
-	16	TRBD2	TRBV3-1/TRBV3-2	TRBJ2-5	CASSPQRGGQQETQYF	TGTGCCAGCAGCCCTCAACGGGGGGGCCAGCAAGAGACCCAGTACTTC
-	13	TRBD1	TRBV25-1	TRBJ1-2	CASSPGGNYGYTF	TGTGCCAGCTCCCCAGGGGGGAACTATGGCTACACCTTC
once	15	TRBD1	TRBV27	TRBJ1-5	CASRGTGTYNQPQHF	TGTGCCAGCAGGGGGACAGGGACATACAATCAGCCCCAGCATTTT
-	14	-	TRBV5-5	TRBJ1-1	CASSFRGRDTEAFF	TGTGCCAGCAGTTTCAGGGGACGGGACACTGAAGCTTTCTTT
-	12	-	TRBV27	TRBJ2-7	CASGHVAYEQYF	TGTGCCAGCGGACACGTTGCCTACGAGCAGTACTTC
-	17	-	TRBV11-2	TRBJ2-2	CASQVGGATIHTGELFF	TGTGCCAGCCAAGTGGGGGGGGCCACGATCCACACCGGGGAGCTGTTTTTT
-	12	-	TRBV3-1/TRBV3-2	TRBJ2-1	CASSPTGDEQFF	TGTGCCAGCAGCCCTACAGGAGATGAGCAGTTCTTC
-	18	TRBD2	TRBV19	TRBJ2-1	CASSSRWTSGSSYNEQFF	TGTGCCAGTAGTTCCCGTTGGACTAGCGGTAGCTCCTACAATGAGCAGTTCTTC
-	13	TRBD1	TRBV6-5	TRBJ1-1	CASSATGGRGAFF	TGTGCCAGCAGCGCAACAGGGGGACGGGGAGCTTTCTTT
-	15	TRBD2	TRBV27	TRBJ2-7	CASSPLGSGGYEQYF	TGTGCCAGCAGTCCCTTAGGGAGCGGGGGCTACGAGCAGTACTTC
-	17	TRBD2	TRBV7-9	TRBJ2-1	CASSFRLAGGYYNEQFF	TGTGCCAGCAGCTTCCGACTAGCGGGGGGTTACTACAATGAGCAGTTCTTC
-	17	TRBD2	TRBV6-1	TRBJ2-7	CASRERGVSLHSYEQYF	TGTGCCAGCAGAGAACGGGGGGTTAGTCTACACTCCTACGAGCAGTACTTC
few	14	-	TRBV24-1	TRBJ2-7	CATSVGGGGSEQYF	TGTGCCACCAGTGTGGGGGGAGGAGGTTCCGAGCAGTACTTC
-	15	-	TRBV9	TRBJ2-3	CASSAQRGATDTQYF	TGTGCCAGCAGCGCCCAACGGGGGGCCACAGATACGCAGTATTTT
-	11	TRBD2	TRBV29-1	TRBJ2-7	CSVGSGRKQYF	TGCAGCGTTGGTAGCGGGAGGAAGCAGTACTTC
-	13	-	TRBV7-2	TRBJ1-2	CASSHEGVYGYTF	TGTGCCAGCAGCCACGAGGGCGTTTATGGCTACACCTTC
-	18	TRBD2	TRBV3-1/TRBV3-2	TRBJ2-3	CASSRLRTSGSIADTQYF	TGTGCCAGCAGCCGCCTACGGACTAGCGGGAGTATAGCAGATACGCAGTATTTT
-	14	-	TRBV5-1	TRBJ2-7	CASSLEFVSYEQYF	TGCGCCAGCAGCTTAGAGTTCGTCTCCTACGAGCAGTACTTC
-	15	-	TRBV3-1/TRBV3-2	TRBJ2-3	CASRKGGSGTDTQYF	TGTGCCAGCCGAAAGGGGGGGAGCGGCACAGATACGCAGTATTTT
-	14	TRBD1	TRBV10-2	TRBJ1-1	CASSRQGAGTEAFF	TGCGCCAGCAGTCGACAGGGGGCGGGGACTGAAGCTTTCTTT
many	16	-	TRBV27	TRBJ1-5	CASRHTSTGSNQPQHF	TGTGCCAGCAGGCATACATCAACAGGGTCTAATCAGCCCCAGCATTTT
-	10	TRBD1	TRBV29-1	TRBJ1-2	CSVGQPGYTF	TGCAGCGTGGGACAGCCAGGCTACACCTTC
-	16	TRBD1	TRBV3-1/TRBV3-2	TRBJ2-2	CASSLPGQGNTGELFF	TGTGCCAGCAGCCTACCGGGACAGGGGAACACCGGGGAGCTGTTTTTT
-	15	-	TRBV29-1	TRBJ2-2	CSVYTGPGTPGELFF	TGCAGCGTTTACACAGGGCCCGGAACACCCGGGGAGCTGTTTTTT
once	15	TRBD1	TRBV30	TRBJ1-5	CAWSVGGQGNQPQHF	TGTGCCTGGAGTGTAGGTGGACAGGGAAATCAGCCCCAGCATTTT
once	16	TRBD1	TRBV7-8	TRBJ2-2	CASSYGQGVYTGELFF	TGTGCCAGCAGCTATGGACAGGGGGTGTACACCGGGGAGCTGTTTTTT
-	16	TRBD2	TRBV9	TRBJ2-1	CASSVAPSGRLREQFF	TGTGCCAGCAGCGTAGCTCCTAGCGGGAGACTTCGTGAGCAGTTCTTC
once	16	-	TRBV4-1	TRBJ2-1	CASSQDRGFSYNEQFF	TGCGCCAGCAGCCAAGATCGGGGGTTCTCCTACAATGAGCAGTTCTTC
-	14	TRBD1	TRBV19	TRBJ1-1	CASSYRGPNTEAFF	TGTGCCAGTAGCTACAGGGGCCCGAACACTGAAGCTTTCTTT
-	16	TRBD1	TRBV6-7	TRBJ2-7	CASSYSMDRGPYEQYF	TGTGCCAGCAGTTACTCGATGGACAGGGGGCCCTACGAGCAGTACTTC
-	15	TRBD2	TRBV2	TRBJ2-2	CASRGSGVITGELFF	TGTGCCAGCAGAGGAAGCGGGGTGATCACCGGGGAGCTGTTTTTT
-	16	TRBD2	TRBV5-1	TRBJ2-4	CASNLDLAGAKNIQYF	TGCGCCAGCAATCTCGACCTAGCGGGAGCCAAAAACATTCAGTACTTC
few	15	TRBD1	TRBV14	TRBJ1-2	CASSSGQGRSYGYTF	TGTGCCAGCAGCTCCGGACAGGGTAGGAGCTATGGCTACACCTTC
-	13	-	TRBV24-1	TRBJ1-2	CATNNKGGTDYTF	TGTGCCACCAATAATAAGGGGGGGACTGACTACACCTTC
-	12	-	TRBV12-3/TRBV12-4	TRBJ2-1	CASSPSGDEQFF	TGTGCCAGCAGTCCGTCAGGGGATGAGCAGTTCTTC
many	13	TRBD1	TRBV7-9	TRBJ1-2	CASSAGQGDGYTF	TGTGCCAGCAGCGCGGGACAGGGGGATGGCTACACCTTC
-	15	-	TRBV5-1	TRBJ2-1	CASSLWQGGQSEQFF	TGCGCCAGCAGCTTGTGGCAGGGCGGCCAAAGTGAGCAGTTCTTC